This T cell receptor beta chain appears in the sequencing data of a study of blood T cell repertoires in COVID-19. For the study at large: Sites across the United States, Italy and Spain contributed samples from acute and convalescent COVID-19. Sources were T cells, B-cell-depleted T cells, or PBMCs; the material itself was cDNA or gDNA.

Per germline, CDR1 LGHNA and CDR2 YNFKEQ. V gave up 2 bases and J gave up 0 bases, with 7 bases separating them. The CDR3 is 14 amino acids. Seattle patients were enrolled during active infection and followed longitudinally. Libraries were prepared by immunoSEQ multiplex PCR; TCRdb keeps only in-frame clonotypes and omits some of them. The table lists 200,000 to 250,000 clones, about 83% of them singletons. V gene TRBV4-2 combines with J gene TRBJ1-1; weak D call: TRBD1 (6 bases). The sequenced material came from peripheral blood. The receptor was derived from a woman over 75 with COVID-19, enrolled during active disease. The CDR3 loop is CASSQRDMNTEAFF. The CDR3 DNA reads TGTGCCAGCAGCCAACGGGACATGAACACTGAAGCTTTCTTT.